This TCR beta chain emerged from a study of blood T cell repertoires in COVID-19. Assay: immunoSEQ multiplex PCR; the TCRdb copy retains only in-frame clones and omits some. The sample records around 180,000 clones, 89% being singletons. The V and J ends lost 8 bases and 0 bases respectively, with 11 bases between them. The CDR3 extends over 13 amino acids. The germline gives CDR1 MNHEY, CDR2 SVGAGI. The sample taken for sequencing was PBMCs or T cells enriched from blood (not recorded which). This clonotype was obtained from a woman aged 40 to 50 with acute COVID-19. This chain connects TRBV6-5 to TRBJ2-7; D gene uncertain. The CDR3 sequence: CASLLTSSYEQYF. The CDR3 nucleotides are TGTGCCAGCTTGCTGACATCCTCCTACGAGCAGTACTTC.